A single sample is the source of the 9 T cell receptor beta chains below, sequenced in a study of early T cells in non-severe SARS-CoV-2 infection. TCRdb ran MiXCR on the 5' RACE reads and lists one entry per CDR3 protein. The sample lists roughly 40,000 distinct CDR3 sequences, 6.3% occurring once. Sequenced: whole blood. These receptor sequences come from an adult who was a healthcare worker with PCR-confirmed SARS-CoV-2 infection or an uninfected control (not recorded which).

There are a few counts of this clonotype. The chain recombines TRBV7-6 with TRBJ1-4, with D tentatively TRBD1 (5 bases). The germline V gene has CDR1 SGHVS and CDR2 FNYEAQ. The germline V and J ends were trimmed by 5 bases and 4 bases, with 11 bases remaining between them. The CDR3 has 14 residues. CDR3 sequence reads: CASSPRGINEKLFF. In DNA, the CDR3 is TGTGCCAGCAGCCCCCGGGGCATTAATGAAAAACTGTTTTTT.

The gene calls are TRBV12-3 or TRBV12-4 and TRBJ1-2, with 7 bases matching TRBD1. V was pared by 5 bases and J by 3 bases, with 9 bases of the junction left unmatched. The length of the CDR3 is 15 residues. CDR3 region: CASSPGQRTYYGYTF. CDR3 DNA: TGTGCCAGCAGTCCGGGACAGAGAACGTACTATGGCTACACCTTC.

This clonotype was found many times. The chain couples TRBV11-2 to TRBJ2-4, with TRBD2 matching 12 bases. V lost 4 bases and J lost 7; bases outside the gene matches: 8. Germline assignment: CDR1 SGHAT and CDR2 FQNNGV. CDR3 size: 16 residues. CDR3 residues: CASSSLTGTSGNIQYF. The CDR3 DNA is TGTGCCAGCAGCTCCCTTACCGGGACTAGCGGGAACATTCAGTACTTC.

The chain combines TRBV7-9 with TRBJ1-1; TRBD1 might be the D (5 bases). The CDR3 sequence is 13 residues long. In germline, CDR1 is SEHNR, CDR2 FQNEAQ (reference sequence). Trimming took off 5 bases at V and 3 bases at J, with 10 bases between the two ends. CDR3 nucleotide sequence: TGTGCCAGCAGCCGGAGGGGAGACACTGAAGCTTTCTTT. Encoded protein: CASSRRGDTEAFF.

This clonotype was seen more than once but under ten times. This chain uses TRBV18 with TRBJ1-4; no reliable D call. The length of the CDR3 is 14 residues. Germline V CDR1 and CDR2: KGHSH, LQKENI. Trimming left V 3 bases short and J 0 bases short, with 5 bases between. For the CDR3, the DNA is TGTGCCAGCTCACCCGGCTCAACTAATGAAAAACTGTTTTTT. Its protein product is CASSPGSTNEKLFF.

This clonotype was observed at least ten times. A junction end diverges from the germline sequence, so it may reflect a read error. The rearrangement uses TRBV19 and TRBJ1-4, with a weak D call TRBD1 (6 bases). The CDR3 extends over 17 amino acids. Germline V gives CDR1 LNHDA, CDR2 SQIVND (reference sequence). CDR3 sequence (DNA): TGTGCCAGTAGTGGAAGGACAGCCCTTGCAACTAATGAAAAACTTTTTTTT. Translated: CASSGRTALATNEKLFF.

This chain uses TRBV7-6 with TRBJ2-1; 10 bases match TRBD2. Trimming at V came to 4 bases and at J to 8 bases, leaving 5 bases not matched to a gene. The germline V gene has CDR1 SGHVS and CDR2 FNYEAQ. The CDR3 has 14 amino acids. CDR3 in amino acids: CASSSSGSSHEQFF. In nucleotides, the CDR3 is TGTGCCAGCAGCTCTAGCGGGAGTTCGCATGAGCAGTTCTTC.

This clonotype was recorded at least ten times. This sequence joins TRBV12-3 or TRBV12-4 and TRBJ1-1; TRBD1 might be the D (5 bases). This CDR3 spans 14 amino acids. The V gene lost 6 bases and the J gene lost 7 bases, with 18 bases spanning the gap. The CDR3: CASSPRQIQGEAFF. CDR3 coding DNA: TGTGCCAGCAGCCCAAGACAGATACAAGGTGAAGCTTTCTTT.

This clonotype was recorded many times. The chain uses TRBV6-5 and TRBJ2-1; tentatively, D is TRBD1 (6 bases). The V gene's germline CDR1 is MNHEY and CDR2 SVGAGI. The CDR3 length is 14 residues. V gave up 2 bases and J gave up 5 bases, with 10 bases separating them. The CDR3 is CASSYQGSHNEQFF. CDR3 DNA sequence: TGTGCCAGCAGTTACCAGGGGTCCCACAATGAGCAGTTCTTC.